Listed below are T cell receptor beta chains from one sample, sequenced in a study of OX40 agonist ivuxolimab in advanced cancers. Repertoires were generated with immunoSEQ multiplex PCR, while TCRdb's copy carries only in-frame clones and drops some. The data show about 80,000 clones, approximately 90% seen once. This sample comprised CD4+ or CD8+ T cells sorted from blood, obtained in a trial of the OX40 agonist ivuxolimab. Receptor source: an adult with an advanced solid tumor such as melanoma, head and neck, liver or kidney cancer. Each CDR3 is given with its conserved first and last residue. Each record gives: D gene, V gene, J gene, CDR3 DNA, CDR3 protein. The D gene is left open where the match is weak.

D gene: -
V gene: TRBV10-3
J gene: TRBJ2-7
CDR3 DNA: TGTGCCATCAGCATCGACGCATTAGTTACCTACGAGCAGTACTTC
CDR3 protein: CAISIDALVTYEQYF

D gene: -
V gene: TRBV21-1
J gene: TRBJ1-1
CDR3 DNA: TGTGCCAGCAGCAAAGCCGGGGGGCGGAACACTGAAGCTTTCTTT
CDR3 protein: CASSKAGGRNTEAFF

D gene: -
V gene: TRBV5-1
J gene: TRBJ1-1
CDR3 DNA: TGCGCCAGCAGCCTAGGGGGTAACACTGAAGCTTTCTTT
CDR3 protein: CASSLGGNTEAFF

D gene: -
V gene: TRBV27
J gene: TRBJ2-1
CDR3 DNA: TGTGCCAGCAGTACCAGGGGTGGGGAGCAGTTCTTC
CDR3 protein: CASSTRGGEQFF

D gene: -
V gene: TRBV4-3
J gene: TRBJ2-5
CDR3 DNA: TGCGCCAGCAGCCAAGACAGGGAGCAAGAGACCCAGTACTTC
CDR3 protein: CASSQDREQETQYF

D gene: TRBD1
V gene: TRBV9
J gene: TRBJ1-1
CDR3 DNA: TGTGCCAGCAGCGAGGGGGCCAACGGGGGCACTGAAGCTTTCTTT
CDR3 protein: CASSEGANGGTEAFF

D gene: -
V gene: TRBV4-2
J gene: TRBJ1-4
CDR3 DNA: TGTGCCAGCAGCCAAGTTGGCGAGGGGATAGGGGAAAAACTGTTTTTT
CDR3 protein: CASSQVGEGIGEKLFF

D gene: -
V gene: TRBV9
J gene: TRBJ1-3
CDR3 DNA: TGTGCCAGCAGCGTAGAGGACCCCGGAAACACCATATATTTT
CDR3 protein: CASSVEDPGNTIYF

D gene: -
V gene: TRBV5-1
J gene: TRBJ1-5
CDR3 DNA: TGCGCCAGCAGCTCCGAAACAGGGCTCGGTCAGCCCCAGCATTTT
CDR3 protein: CASSSETGLGQPQHF

D gene: -
V gene: TRBV5-1
J gene: TRBJ2-1
CDR3 DNA: TGCGCCAGCAGCTTGGGGTTGAACAATGAGCAGTTCTTC
CDR3 protein: CASSLGLNNEQFF

D gene: -
V gene: TRBV15
J gene: TRBJ2-3
CDR3 DNA: TGTGCCACCAGCACCCACGGGGCAGATACGCAGTATTTT
CDR3 protein: CATSTHGADTQYF